Listed below are T cell receptor beta chains from one sample, sequenced in a study of blood T cell repertoires in COVID-19. The repertoire was sequenced with immunoSEQ multiplex PCR; TCRdb's copy has only in-frame clones and lacks some. The table has under 200,000 clones, over 80% seen once; the top ten hold 9.1%. Sequenced material: peripheral blood. The origin of the receptors is a woman older than 75 with active or convalescent COVID-19. Both conserved end residues are part of each CDR3. A D gene is named only where the DNA matches it firmly.

TRBV6-1	TRBD1	CASSKAGTGGETQYF
TRBV4-3	.	CASSSPHRAGEKLFF
TRBV19	.	CASSTLVEGYTF
TRBV19	TRBD1	CASSIVGTATNQPQHF
TRBV19	.	CASSMIPGNQPQHF
TRBV7-2	.	CASSLGDRGFTDTQYF
TRBV19	.	CASSSSSRVNYGYTF
TRBV9	.	CASSPPNAGYTF
TRBV7-2	.	CASSLVVSSTDTQYF
TRBV5-4	.	CASSQYGDTEAFF
TRBV2	TRBD1	CASRDDRVYEQYF
TRBV6-1	.	CASSEDFFGLGSWSGELFF
TRBV18	.	CASSQDSTYNEQFF
TRBV19	.	CGCSDPLGGYTF